The 27 T cell receptor beta chains below were found in one sample sequenced in a study of shared clonotypes between healthy human individuals. Clones were sequenced by immunoSEQ multiplex PCR, and TCRdb holds only the in-frame ones, with some missing. The top ten clones hold 10% to 15% of a sample with 400,000 to 500,000 clones, 76% of them seen once. The specimen sequenced was PBMCs. The source is a middle-aged woman in good health. Some clones in this sample may be carry-over from other donors' samples.

J is TRBJ1-2 and V is TRBV28, with D unresolved. The germline V gene has CDR1 MDHEN and CDR2 SYDVKM. Trimming stripped 2 bases from V and 0 bases from J, with 10 bases between. The CDR3 is made up of 15 amino acids. This CDR3 is CASSLSSGANYGYTF. For the CDR3, the DNA is TGTGCCAGCAGTTTAAGTTCCGGGGCTAACTATGGCTACACCTTC.

This chain connects TRBV6-6 to TRBJ1-4; 7 nucleotides agree with TRBD1. CDR3 size: 15 residues. Germline-derived CDR1 and CDR2 are MNHNY and SVGAGI (reference sequence). The ends lost 5 bases at V and 7 bases at J; junction bases unmatched: 10. DNA for the CDR3: TGTGCCAGCAGTGCACAAGGGGGCGAGGGTGAAAAACTGTTTTTT. This codes for CASSAQGGEGEKLFF.

The J gene is TRBJ2-7, the V gene TRBV7-3; 7 bases are a match to TRBD2. This CDR3 region has 14 residues. The germline gives CDR1 SGHTA, CDR2 FQGTGA. J was trimmed by 7 bases and V by 4 bases; bases with no gene match: 10. For the CDR3, the DNA is TGTGCCAGCAGCTCTTCCGGGACTAAGGGTGAGCAGTACTTC. Its translation: CASSSSGTKGEQYF.

This clone was picked up a small number of times. V usage is TRBV4-3 and J usage is TRBJ2-3; D is unresolved. The CDR3 covers 17 residues. V lost 1 base, J lost 1 base, and 15 bases lay in between. The germline V gene has CDR1 LGHNA and CDR2 YSLEER. The CDR3 is CASSQGIRGQGTDTQYF. Written as DNA, the CDR3 is TGCGCCAGCAGCCAAGGCATCCGCGGCCAAGGCACAGATACGCAGTATTTT.

The genes are TRBV30 and TRBJ1-2; D is possibly TRBD1 (5 bases). Trimming pared 3 bases from V and 3 bases from J, leaving 8 bases between. Germline V gene sequence: CDR1 GTSNPN, CDR2 SVGIG (reference sequence). CDR3 length: 12 residues. The CDR3 bases are TGTGCCTGGAGGGGGGGATACTATGGCTACACCTTC. It encodes CAWRGGYYGYTF.

The gene calls are TRBV5-1 and TRBJ1-3, with D possibly matching TRBD1 (5 bases). The CDR3 is 16 amino acids. Germline V lookup: CDR1 SGHRS, CDR2 YFSETQ. With 4 bases removed from V and 2 bases from J, the gap between germline ends came to 16 bases. The CDR3 loop reads CASSRGDSATGNTIYF. CDR3 in DNA: TGCGCCAGCAGCCGAGGCGACAGTGCCACTGGAAACACCATATATTTT.

This chain joins TRBV2 and TRBJ1-5; 9 bases match TRBD1. V trimming: 0 bases; J trimming: 3 bases; junction bases outside the gene matches: 3. Germline V lookup: CDR1 SNHLY, CDR2 FYNNEI. The CDR3 contains 16 residues. The DNA for the CDR3 is TGTGCCAGCAGTGAAGCAGGGGACAGGGACAATCAGCCCCAGCATTTT. Translating gives CASSEAGDRDNQPQHF.

This clone has a count of ten or more. The chain links TRBV5-1 to TRBJ2-1; D unresolved. CDR3 length: 15 residues. Germline V gene sequence: CDR1 SGHRS, CDR2 YFSETQ. V was trimmed by 4 bases and J by 7 bases, leaving 18 bases between them. For the CDR3, the DNA is TGCGCCAGCAGCGTCGCAGACCCAGCCTCGAATGAGCAGTTCTTC. This sequence encodes CASSVADPASNEQFF.

This chain connects TRBV18 to TRBJ1-3; 7 bases are a match to TRBD1. CDR3 length: 13 amino acids. Germline assignment: CDR1 KGHSH and CDR2 LQKENI. The ends lost 2 bases at V and 8 bases at J; junction bases unmatched: 3. In DNA, the CDR3 is TGTGCCAGCTCACCAACAGGGACAGACACCATATATTTT. Its translation is CASSPTGTDTIYF.

The V call is TRBV9, the J call TRBJ2-1; 10 positions agree with TRBD2. The germline V gene encodes CDR1 SGDLS and CDR2 YYNGEE. V shed 6 bases and J 8 bases; nucleotides not matched to a gene: 11. The CDR3 sequence is 15 residues long. The CDR3 bases are TGTGCCAGCACGACAAGCGGGAGGGCCTTCGATGAGCAGTTCTTC. This gives the protein CASTTSGRAFDEQFF.

The rearrangement uses TRBV28 and TRBJ2-6; the D is unclear. The CDR3 spans 16 residues. Germline CDR1 and CDR2: MDHEN and SYDVKM. The germline V and J ends were trimmed by 2 bases and 4 bases, with 12 bases remaining between them. The CDR3: CASSLRPGRGANVLTF. CDR3 nucleotides: TGTGCCAGCAGTTTACGCCCAGGACGCGGGGCCAACGTCCTGACTTTC.

The rearrangement joins TRBV7-9 to TRBJ2-3; TRBD2 matches at 9 bases. After removal of 2 bases from V and 3 bases from J, the junction contained 3 bases not matched to a gene. Germline V lookup: CDR1 SEHNR, CDR2 FQNEAQ (reference sequence). CDR3 length: 15 amino acids. The CDR3 sequence is CASSLRLAGTDTQYF. In DNA form, the CDR3 reads TGTGCCAGCAGCTTACGGCTAGCGGGGACAGATACGCAGTATTTT.

This clone showed up just a few times. The gene calls are TRBV11-2 and TRBJ1-4; D unresolved. There are 13 residues in the CDR3. Trimming removed 1 base from V and 4 bases from J, with 4 bases in between. Looked up from germline, CDR1 is SGHAT and CDR2 is FQNNGV. The CDR3 protein is CASSLGVNEKLFF. CDR3 nucleotide sequence: TGTGCCAGCAGCTTAGGGGTTAATGAAAAACTGTTTTTT.

This chain connects TRBV7-8 to TRBJ2-5, with a tentative D call TRBD2 (5 bases). Trimming left V 3 bases short and J 1 base short, with 9 bases between. Germline CDR1 is SGHVS and CDR2 is FQNEAQ. The CDR3 consists of 14 residues. The CDR3 is CASSLGRGQETQYF. The CDR3 DNA sequence: TGTGCCAGCAGCTTGGGCCGGGGCCAAGAGACCCAGTACTTC.

This clone appeared once. The V call is TRBV28, the J call TRBJ2-1; 7 bases match TRBD2. V was clipped by 7 bases and J by 5 bases; unmatched bases: 14. The V gene's germline CDR1 is MDHEN and CDR2 SYDVKM. The CDR3 is made up of 16 amino acids. The CDR3 coding sequence is TGTGCCAGCACCCCGAGCGGGGTACCCAGAGACAATGAGCAGTTCTTC. It encodes CASTPSGVPRDNEQFF.

Only one count was recorded for this clone. The rearrangement links TRBV9 to TRBJ2-1; TRBD2 might be the D (7 bases). Trimming removed 2 bases at V and 0 bases at J, with 9 bases between. CDR1 and CDR2 (germline): SGDLS, YYNGEE. The CDR3 runs to 15 residues. CDR3 coding DNA: TGTGCCAGCAGCGTGGGGGGGCCCTCCTACAATGAGCAGTTCTTC. It yields the protein CASSVGGPSYNEQFF.

In the case of this clone: Its ends do not fully match the called genes, so a read error is possible. Other DNA sequences within the sample encode an identical CDR3. This rearrangement joins TRBV7-7 to TRBJ2-2; 10 nucleotides agree with TRBD1. This CDR3 is 15 amino acids long. Germline CDR1 reads SSHAT; CDR2 reads FNYEAQ (reference sequence). The CDR3 sequence: CASSPGTGVTGELFF. The CDR3 DNA reads as TGTGCTAGCAGCCCCGGGACAGGGGTCACCGGGGAGCTGTTTTTT.

The chain is built from TRBV5-1 and TRBJ1-1; 7 bases line up with TRBD1. V shed 4 bases, J shed 2 bases, and the junction held 5 bases outside the gene matches. CDR1 is SGHRS, CDR2 YFSETQ, per germline. The CDR3 has 14 amino acids. CDR3 amino acids: CASSGTAENTEAFF. The CDR3 nucleotides read TGCGCCAGCAGCGGGACAGCGGAAAACACTGAAGCTTTCTTT. The variable domain in full, completed from reference TRBV5-1 and TRBJ1-1, reads KAGVTQTPRYLIKTRGQQVTLSCSPISGHRSVSWYQQTPGQGLQFLFEYFSETQRNKGNFPGRFSGRQFSNSRSEMNVSTLELGDSALYLCASSGTAENTEAFFGQGTRLTVV.

The V call is TRBV7-2, the J call TRBJ1-5; possibly TRBD1 for D (6 bases). The germline V gene has CDR1 SGHTA and CDR2 FQGNSA. The ends were cut back, 5 bases at V and 2 bases at J, with 13 bases in the middle. This CDR3 comprises 15 residues. CDR3 in amino acids: CASSPGAGRNQPQHF. DNA of the CDR3: TGTGCCAGCAGCCCAGGGGCAGGACGCAATCAGCCCCAGCATTTT.

The table lists this clone with a count of one. A much larger clone differs by one base, so this may be a read error. Other DNA sequences in this sample translate to the same CDR3. The V gene is TRBV5-1, the J gene TRBJ2-3, with 14 bases that match TRBD2. V was pared by 0 bases and J by 3 bases, with 0 bases of the junction left unmatched. The CDR3 covers 16 residues. The V gene's germline CDR1 is SGHRS and CDR2 YFSETQ. CDR3 bases: TGCGCCAGCAGCTTGGGACTAGCGGGAGGGACAGATACGCAGTATTTT. Amino acids: CASSLGLAGGTDTQYF. Full variable domain (outside the CDR3, taken from reference TRBV5-1 and TRBJ2-3): KAGVTQTPRYLIKTRGQQVTLSCSPISGHRSVSWYQQTPGQGLQFLFEYFSETQRNKGNFPGRFSGRQFSNSRSEMNVSTLELGDSALYLCASSLGLAGGTDTQYFGPGTRLTVL.

This clone has just a few counts. The V call is TRBV4-1, the J call TRBJ1-1; 7 nucleotides align to TRBD1. V gave up 1 base and J gave up 1 base; unmatched junction bases: 15. The CDR3 is 19 amino acids. Germline assignment: CDR1 MGHRA and CDR2 YSYEKL. The CDR3 reads CASSQVFQTGRKGNTEAFF. CDR3 nucleotides: TGCGCCAGCAGCCAAGTTTTCCAGACAGGGCGGAAGGGGAACACTGAAGCTTTCTTT.

The chain has TRBV9 and TRBJ2-5, with unresolved D. The CDR3 contains 15 residues. The ends were cut back, 4 bases at V and 1 base at J, with 14 bases in the middle. Germline values: CDR1 SGDLS, CDR2 YYNGEE. The CDR3 coding sequence is TGTGCCAGCAGCCTACTGGGCCAACCCCAAGAGACCCAGTACTTC. The encoded protein is CASSLLGQPQETQYF.

The rearrangement links TRBV5-4 to TRBJ2-1, with 8 bases aligning to TRBD2. Germline assignment: CDR1 SGHNT and CDR2 YYREEE (reference sequence). The length of the CDR3 is 15 residues. V lost 2 bases to trimming and J lost 9 bases; unmatched junction nucleotides: 10. As DNA, the CDR3 is TGTGCCAGCAGCTTCCCCCAGCGGGAGCTCGCTGAGCAGTTCTTC. Translation: CASSFPQRELAEQFF. The whole variable domain, remainder taken from reference TRBV5-4 and TRBJ2-1, is ETGVTQSPTHLIKTRGQQVTLRCSSQSGHNTVSWYQQALGQGPQFIFQYYREEENGRGNFPPRFSGLQFPNYSSELNVNALELDDSALYLCASSFPQRELAEQFFGPGTRLTVL.

The chain employs TRBV28 and TRBJ2-1; 10 bases line up with TRBD1. The CDR3 length is 13 residues. Germline trimming cut 5 bases from V and 7 bases from J; bases unmatched to any gene: 2. CDR1 is MDHEN and CDR2 is SYDVKM in the germline V gene. The CDR3, as DNA: TGTGCCAGCAGTGCGGGACAGGGGAATGAGCAGTTCTTC. Translation gives CASSAGQGNEQFF.

This clone came up a few times. The chain combines TRBV7-2 with TRBJ2-3; D perhaps matches TRBD2 (6 bases). CDR3 length equals 18 residues. CDR1 and CDR2 from the germline V gene are SGHTA and FQGNSA. V lost 1 base to trimming and J lost 1 base, with 18 bases between them. CDR3 sequence reads: CASSLGLSRRGGTDTQYF. CDR3 coding DNA: TGTGCCAGCAGCTTAGGACTAAGCCGGAGGGGCGGCACAGATACGCAGTATTTT.

In regard to this clone: The DNA is left out, because the CDR3 cannot be placed on it with certainty; the CDR3 is given as TCRdb lists it. The chain couples TRBV21-1 to TRBJ2-7; the table's D call, TRBD2, has no DNA check behind it. TRBV21-1 has pseudogene status. The CDR3 length is 19 residues, termini included. The CDR3: CASSKRFGWGTKSSYEQYF.

The genes are TRBV19 and TRBJ1-1; 7 nucleotides match TRBD1. The CDR3 has 14 residues. Losses at the gene ends were 4 bases for V and 0 bases for J; bases not matched to a gene: 2. From germline, CDR1 is LNHDA and CDR2 SQIVND (reference sequence). The CDR3 loop reads CASSNRGLNTEAFF. In DNA form, the CDR3 reads TGTGCCAGTAGTAACAGGGGATTGAACACTGAAGCTTTCTTT.